One and the same sample provided the 31 T cell receptor beta chains below, sequenced in a study of cytomegalovirus exposure and HLA in healthy donors. A multiplex PCR was run with 60 Vbeta primers and 13 Jbeta primers. TCRdb keeps only in-frame clones here, not all; method: immunoSEQ multiplex PCR. This sample has around 180,000 clones, with 85% found just once. Input material: PBMCs. Receptors originate from a boy aged 2 to 10 in good health and CMV-seronegative.

This chain connects TRBV4-1 to TRBJ1-5; a possible D gene is TRBD1 (5 bases). Germline assignment: CDR1 MGHRA and CDR2 YSYEKL. The CDR3 is 18 residues long. V was clipped by 0 bases and J by 2 bases, with 17 bases between them. For the CDR3, the DNA is TGCGCCAGCAGCCAAGACAGGGTGGTTCGTTTGGGCAATCAGCCCCAGCATTTT. Translating gives CASSQDRVVRLGNQPQHF.

V gene TRBV10-2 combines with J gene TRBJ1-5, with a tentative D call TRBD1 (5 bases). The CDR3 is 15 residues long. Germline CDR1 and CDR2: WSHSY and SAAADI. V lost 10 bases to trimming and J lost 5 bases, with 21 bases between them. CDR3 protein: CATRELGGSDQPQHF. The CDR3, as DNA: TGCGCCACCCGGGAGCTCGGGGGGAGCGATCAGCCCCAGCATTTT.

This chain connects TRBV19 to TRBJ1-2; D perhaps matches TRBD1 (6 bases). CDR1 is LNHDA, CDR2 SQIVND, per germline (reference sequence). V gave up 3 bases and J gave up 8 bases, with 16 bases separating them. The CDR3 totals 14 residues. The CDR3 loop reads CASSMGVRGDGYTF. CDR3 in DNA: TGTGCCAGTAGTATGGGAGTCAGGGGAGACGGCTACACCTTC.

J is TRBJ2-5 and V is TRBV10-1; D perhaps matches TRBD1 (5 bases). Trimming shortened V by 4 bases and J by 1 base, and 13 bases separated the two germline ends. Germline V gene lookup returns CDR1 WNHNN and CDR2 SYGVQD (reference sequence). The CDR3 is 15 amino acids. CDR3 sequence reads: CASSVLPGAQETQYF. The DNA for the CDR3 is TGCGCCAGCAGTGTTCTCCCTGGGGCCCAAGAGACCCAGTACTTC.

The chain carries TRBV9 and TRBJ2-2; no firm D call. The CDR3 consists of 15 residues. Germline lookup yields CDR1 SGDLS and CDR2 YYNGEE. Trimming took off 2 bases at V and 0 bases at J, with 8 bases between the two ends. The CDR3 DNA reads TGTGCCAGCAGCGTTTTACACGCGAACACCGGGGAGCTGTTTTTT. Residues: CASSVLHANTGELFF.

Of note for this clone: Mismatch with germline at one junction end may stem from a read error. The chain uses TRBV7-2 and TRBJ1-1; TRBD1 might be the D (5 bases). The germline V gene encodes CDR1 SGHTA and CDR2 FQGNSA. The CDR3 runs 14 residues. CDR3 in amino acids: CASSVAPGGTEAFF. The CDR3 DNA reads TGTGCCAGCAGCGTAGCTCCCGGGGGGACTGAAGCTTTCTTT.

The chain recombines TRBV7-9 with TRBJ2-3; TRBD1 is a possible D gene (5 bases). V was trimmed by 0 bases and J by 0 bases, leaving 19 bases between them. The CDR3 contains 19 residues. CDR1 is SEHNR, CDR2 FQNEAQ, per germline (reference sequence). In nucleotides, the CDR3 is TGTGCCAGCAGCTTAGCATCTCTCAGGGCTATAGGTAGCACAGATACGCAGTATTTT. As protein: CASSLASLRAIGSTDTQYF.

V usage is TRBV6-1 and J usage is TRBJ2-3; TRBD2 matches at 8 bases. This CDR3 contains 15 residues. With 4 bases clipped from V and 4 bases from J, the junction kept 7 bases outside the gene matches. The germline CDR1 and CDR2 sequences are MNHNS and SASEGT. CDR3 in DNA: TGTGCCAGCAGTGCACTAGCGGCGGGGGCAGATACGCAGTATTTT. It is translated as CASSALAAGADTQYF.

This sequence joins TRBV7-9 and TRBJ1-1; tentatively, D is TRBD1 (6 bases). The CDR3 spans 13 residues. Trimming cost V 2 bases and J 7 bases, with 11 bases left between them. Germline V gives CDR1 SEHNR, CDR2 FQNEAQ (reference sequence). Written as DNA, the CDR3 is TGTGCCAGCAGCTTAAAGGACAGACTTGAAGCTTTCTTT. The encoded protein is CASSLKDRLEAFF.

This chain joins TRBV28 and TRBJ2-3; 7 bases are a match to TRBD1. The CDR3 runs 14 residues. With V trimmed by 6 bases and J by 3 bases, 6 bases remained unmatched. CDR1 and CDR2 from the germline V gene are MDHEN and SYDVKM. The chain's CDR3 is CASRHSRGTDTQYF. As DNA, the CDR3 is TGTGCCAGCAGGCACAGCAGGGGGACAGATACGCAGTATTTT.

The chain has TRBV18 and TRBJ2-7; tentatively, D is TRBD1 (7 bases). CDR3 length: 14 amino acids. Germline-derived CDR1 and CDR2 are KGHSH and LQKENI. The V and J ends lost 6 bases and 4 bases respectively, with 16 bases between them. CDR3 residues: CASSAEGTVYEQYF. As DNA, the CDR3 is TGTGCCAGCTCCGCGGAGGGGACAGTTTACGAGCAGTACTTC.

This chain links TRBV12-5 with TRBJ1-1, with D possibly matching TRBD1 (5 bases). V gave up 1 base and J gave up 4 bases, with 7 bases separating them. Germline assignment: CDR1 LGHNT and CDR2 FRNRAP. The CDR3 sequence is 13 residues long. CDR3 in DNA: TGTGCTAGTGGTTTGGGGGGGGGCACTGAAGCTTTCTTT. Amino acid sequence: CASGLGGGTEAFF.

The chain is built from TRBV5-4 and TRBJ1-2; 9 positions match TRBD1. CDR1 and CDR2 from the germline V gene are SGHNT and YYREEE (reference sequence). With 0 bases clipped from V and 4 bases from J, the junction kept 1 base outside the gene matches. The CDR3 loop spans 14 amino acids. DNA of the CDR3: TGTGCCAGCAGCTTGGGGACAGGGGCCTATGGCTACACCTTC. Its protein is CASSLGTGAYGYTF.

The rearrangement joins TRBV27 to TRBJ1-1; 8 bases are a match to TRBD1. V shed 8 bases, J shed 4 bases, and the junction held 6 bases outside the gene matches. This CDR3 has 13 residues. Germline V lookup: CDR1 MNHEY, CDR2 SMNVEV (reference sequence). CDR3 residues: CASSQGAGTEAFF. CDR3 bases: TGTGCCAGCTCCCAGGGGGCAGGCACTGAAGCTTTCTTT.

The chain recombines TRBV5-5 with TRBJ1-3, with 7 bases identical to TRBD1. The CDR3 length is 16 residues. Trimming at V came to 4 bases and at J to 2 bases, leaving 9 bases not matched to a gene. Germline CDR1 SGHKS, CDR2 YYEKEE (reference sequence). The CDR3 nucleotides are TGTGCCAGCAGCGATAGAACAGGGGAGGCTGGAAACACCATATATTTT. This translates into CASSDRTGEAGNTIYF.

This clone was detected only once. In DNA, the CDR3 is TGCAGCGTTGAAGATGGTCGGGGCTCCTACGAGCAGTACTTC. Encoded protein: CSVEDGRGSYEQYF. The chain couples TRBV29-1 to TRBJ2-7; perhaps TRBD2 as D (5 bases). V lost 0 bases and J lost 0, with 9 bases in between. Germline lookup yields CDR1 SQVTM and CDR2 ANQGSEA. The CDR3 runs to 14 residues.

The chain combines TRBV11-2 with TRBJ2-7; 7 nucleotides match TRBD2. Germline CDR1 reads SGHAT; CDR2 reads FQNNGV. CDR3 length: 14 amino acids. Trimming removed 5 bases from V and 5 bases from J; junction bases left unmatched: 9. The CDR3 here is CASSATSSVHEQYF. The DNA of the CDR3 is TGTGCCAGCAGCGCGACTAGCTCGGTCCACGAGCAGTACTTC.

V and J are TRBV5-1 and TRBJ2-3; D call uncertain. This CDR3 is 14 amino acids long. Germline CDR1 is SGHRS and CDR2 is YFSETQ. V was clipped by 0 bases and J by 2 bases, with 7 bases between them. Here the CDR3 reads CASSLASLTDTQYF. The CDR3 DNA is TGCGCCAGCAGCTTGGCGAGCCTCACAGATACGCAGTATTTT.

The V and J genes are TRBV2 and TRBJ2-1; no firm D call. V was pared by 6 bases and J by 4 bases, with 7 bases between. Per germline, CDR1 SNHLY and CDR2 FYNNEI. The CDR3 sequence is 12 residues long. In nucleotides, the CDR3 is TGTGCCAGCAGGGCTAGTTACAATGAGCAGTTCTTC. This codes for CASRASYNEQFF. Supplemented by reference TRBV2 and TRBJ2-1, the full variable domain reads EPEVTQTPSHQVTQMGQEVILRCVPISNHLYFYWYRQILGQKVEFLVSFYNNEISEKSEIFDDQFSVERPDGSNFTLKIRSTKLEDSAMYFCASRASYNEQFFGPGTRLTVL.

This chain links TRBV28 with TRBJ2-1; D might be TRBD2 (6 bases). Trimming took 7 bases from V and 0 from J, leaving 16 bases between them. The CDR3 sequence is 16 residues long. Germline CDR1 MDHEN, CDR2 SYDVKM. CDR3 DNA sequence: TGTGCCAGCACTCTTAGCGGAGACAGCTCCTACAATGAGCAGTTCTTC. Encoded protein: CASTLSGDSSYNEQFF. The full variable domain, in which reference TRBV28 and TRBJ2-1 provide the parts outside the CDR3, is DVKVTQSSRYLVKRTGEKVFLECVQDMDHENMFWYRQDPGLGLRLIYFSYDVKMKEKGDIPEGYSVSREKKERFSLILESASTNQTSMYLCASTLSGDSSYNEQFFGPGTRLTVL.

Details on this clone: Its ends do not fully match the called genes, so a read error is possible. This chain links TRBV7-9 with TRBJ2-7, with 9 bases identical to TRBD1. This CDR3 has 15 residues. CDR1 and CDR2 from the germline V gene are SEHNR and FQNEAQ (reference sequence). CDR3 coding DNA: TGTTCCAGCAGCTTTCTCCGGACAGGGGAGGGCGAGCAGTACTTC. Translated: CSSSFLRTGEGEQYF.

In DNA, the CDR3 is TGTGCCAGCAGCTCTGACAGCACTAATGAAAAACTGTTTTTT. Its translation: CASSSDSTNEKLFF. The chain combines TRBV5-4 with TRBJ1-4, with D possibly TRBD1 on 5 matching bases. Germline-derived CDR1 and CDR2 are SGHNT and YYREEE (reference sequence). CDR3 length: 14 residues. Trimming shortened V by 3 bases and J by 2 bases, and 8 bases separated the two germline ends.

J is TRBJ1-1 and V is TRBV30; D not resolved. The CDR3 covers 15 residues. The germline CDR1 and CDR2 sequences are GTSNPN and SVGIG (reference sequence). V lost 2 bases to trimming and J lost 3 bases, with 16 bases between them. The CDR3 protein is CAWSRWGAYDTEAFF. Here the CDR3 DNA reads TGTGCCTGGAGTAGGTGGGGAGCGTATGACACTGAAGCTTTCTTT.

This rearrangement joins TRBV9 to TRBJ2-1, with 14 bases identical to TRBD2. J was trimmed by 9 bases and V by 2 bases; bases with no gene match: 4. The CDR3 is made up of 15 amino acids. Germline lookup yields CDR1 SGDLS and CDR2 YYNGEE. CDR3 bases: TGTGCCAGCAGCGTCGGGACTAGCGGGGGTACTGAGCAGTTCTTC. Its translation is CASSVGTSGGTEQFF. Full variable domain (rest looked up from reference TRBV9 and TRBJ2-1): DSGVTQTPKHLITATGQRVTLRCSPRSGDLSVYWYQQSLDQGLQFLIQYYNGEERAKGNILERFSAQQFPDLHSELNLSSLELGDSALYFCASSVGTSGGTEQFFGPGTRLTVL.

This chain's CDR3 is CASSPDRNNQPQHF. The CDR3 region has the DNA TGTGCCAGCTCACCGGACAGGAATAATCAGCCCCAGCATTTT. V usage is TRBV18 and J usage is TRBJ1-5; 7 bases map to TRBD1. Germline loops: CDR1 KGHSH, CDR2 LQKENI. J lost 4 bases, V lost 3 bases, and 3 bases had no gene match. CDR3 length equals 14 residues.

A few counts support this clone. The chain employs TRBV18 and TRBJ2-5; 7 bases are shared with TRBD1. After removal of 4 bases from V and 1 base from J, the junction contained 9 bases not matched to a gene. In germline, CDR1 is KGHSH, CDR2 LQKENI. CDR3 length: 16 residues. Written as DNA, the CDR3 is TGTGCCAGCTCACGGGGGACAGCCACCCTCCAAGAGACCCAGTACTTC. This sequence encodes CASSRGTATLQETQYF.

This chain joins TRBV10-3 and TRBJ2-2; unclear D gene. CDR1 is ENHRY and CDR2 is SYGVKD in the germline V gene. V lost 6 bases to trimming and J lost 4 bases, with 12 bases between them. This CDR3 has 14 residues. As DNA, the CDR3 is TGTGCCATCAGGTCTGGGCCGATCACCGGGGAGCTGTTTTTT. Its translation: CAIRSGPITGELFF.

V is TRBV28 and J is TRBJ2-7; D perhaps matches TRBD1 (5 bases). This CDR3 has 15 amino acids. V was trimmed by 2 bases and J by 2 bases, leaving 13 bases between them. The germline V gene encodes CDR1 MDHEN and CDR2 SYDVKM. CDR3 sequence (DNA): TGTGCCAGCAGTTTAGGCGCAGGGCGGACCTACGAGCAGTACGTC. It encodes CASSLGAGRTYEQYV.

This chain connects TRBV5-6 to TRBJ1-2; the D gene is possibly TRBD1 (6 bases). Germline V gene sequence: CDR1 SGHDT, CDR2 YYEEEE. Trimming stripped 3 bases from V and 8 bases from J, with 11 bases between. The CDR3 length is 12 residues. CDR3 protein: CASSSWTAGYTF. In DNA, the CDR3 is TGTGCCAGCAGCTCTTGGACAGCAGGCTACACCTTC.

This sequence joins TRBV7-3 and TRBJ2-7; 11 bases fit TRBD1. V lost 4 bases and J lost 5; bases outside the gene matches: 13. The germline V gene encodes CDR1 SGHTA and CDR2 FQGTGA. CDR3 length equals 17 residues. This CDR3 is CASSWGGWDRGSDEQYF. In nucleotides, the CDR3 is TGTGCCAGCAGCTGGGGGGGTTGGGACAGGGGGAGCGACGAGCAGTACTTC. Full variable domain (rest looked up from reference TRBV7-3 and TRBJ2-7): GAGVSQTPSNKVTEKGKYVELRCDPISGHTALYWYRQSLGQGPEFLIYFQGTGAADDSGLPNDRFFAVRPEGSVSTLKIQRTERGDSAVYLCASSWGGWDRGSDEQYFGPGTRLTVT.

V is TRBV28 and J is TRBJ1-2; 7 bases align to TRBD1. V lost 4 bases and J lost 2; bases outside the gene matches: 4. The CDR3 totals 14 residues. Germline CDR1 MDHEN, CDR2 SYDVKM. The CDR3 DNA sequence: TGTGCCAGCAGTTCCGACAGGGAAAACTATGGCTACACCTTC. It encodes CASSSDRENYGYTF.